This T cell receptor beta chain was sequenced during a study of T cells after posttransplantation cyclophosphamide. Findings of the study overall: TRB clonality was highly associated with recipient CMV seropositivity and reactivation.

J was trimmed by 5 bases and V by 7 bases; bases with no gene match: 7. The CDR3 sequence is 13 residues long. Germline CDR1 is SQVTM and CDR2 is ANQGSEA. This table comes from immunoSEQ multiplex PCR, and its TCRdb copy is limited to in-frame clones, with some not included. Of approximately 45,000 clones listed, roughly 92% are singletons. Note on this clone: Antigen: not known.

This clonotype originated in a woman in her 50s in good health and a related stem cell transplant donor. The chain is built from TRBV29-1 and TRBJ2-7; TRBD1 agrees at 11 bases. Sequencing was carried out using PBMCs. CDR3 coding DNA: TGCAGCGCTTGGACAGGGGGCCTCAACGAGCAGTACTTC. It encodes CSAWTGGLNEQYF.